Below, one T cell receptor (beta chain) is given with its context. The sample originates from a study of blood T cell repertoires in COVID-19. In the original workflow: It was from reference gene primer amplification that nucleated cell counts were estimated. Profiling relied on immunoSEQ multiplex PCR, and the TCRdb table lists in-frame clones only, not all of them. From that table come the V and J calls and clone size; the DNA was used to work out D and trimming. The sample yields under 200,000 clones, more than 75% seen once. The source material was PBMCs or T cells enriched from blood (not recorded which). This TCR derives from a man in his forties or fifties with acute COVID-19.

Written as DNA, the CDR3 is TGCGCCACCTTCAGGACAGGGAGGTCCTACGAGCAGTACTTC. Translation: CATFRTGRSYEQYF. The chain has TRBV10-1 and TRBJ2-7, with TRBD1 matching 8 bases. The ends lost 10 bases at V and 1 base at J; junction bases unmatched: 9. There are 14 residues in the CDR3. From germline, CDR1 is WNHNN and CDR2 SYGVQD (reference sequence).